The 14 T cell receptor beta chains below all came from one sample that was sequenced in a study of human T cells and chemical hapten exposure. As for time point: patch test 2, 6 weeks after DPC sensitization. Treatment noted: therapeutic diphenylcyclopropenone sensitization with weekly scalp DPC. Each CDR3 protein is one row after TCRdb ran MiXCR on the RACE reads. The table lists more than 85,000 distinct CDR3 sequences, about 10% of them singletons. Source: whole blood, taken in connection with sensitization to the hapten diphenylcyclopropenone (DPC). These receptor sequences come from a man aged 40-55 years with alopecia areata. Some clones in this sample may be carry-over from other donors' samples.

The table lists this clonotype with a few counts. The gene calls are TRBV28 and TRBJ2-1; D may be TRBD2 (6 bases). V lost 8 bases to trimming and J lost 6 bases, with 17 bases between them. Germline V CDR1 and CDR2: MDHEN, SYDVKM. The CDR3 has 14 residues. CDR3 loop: CASANIGGANEQFF. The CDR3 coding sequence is TGTGCCAGCGCCAATATCGGGGGAGCCAATGAGCAGTTCTTC. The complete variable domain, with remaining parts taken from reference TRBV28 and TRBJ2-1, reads DVKVTQSSRYLVKRTGEKVFLECVQDMDHENMFWYRQDPGLGLRLIYFSYDVKMKEKGDIPEGYSVSREKKERFSLILESASTNQTSMYLCASANIGGANEQFFGPGTRLTVL.

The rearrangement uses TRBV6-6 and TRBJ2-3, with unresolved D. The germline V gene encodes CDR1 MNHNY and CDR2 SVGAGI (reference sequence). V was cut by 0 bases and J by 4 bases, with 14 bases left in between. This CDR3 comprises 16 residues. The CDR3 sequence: CASSYSIVAKADTQYF. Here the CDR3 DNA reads TGTGCCAGCAGTTACTCGATAGTTGCGAAGGCAGATACGCAGTATTTT.

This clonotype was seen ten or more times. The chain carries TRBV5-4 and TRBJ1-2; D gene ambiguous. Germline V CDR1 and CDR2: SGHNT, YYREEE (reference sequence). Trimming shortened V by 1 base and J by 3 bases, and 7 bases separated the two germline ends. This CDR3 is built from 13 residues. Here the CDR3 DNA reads TGTGCCAGCAGCTTGCCCGGGGACTATGGCTACACCTTC. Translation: CASSLPGDYGYTF.

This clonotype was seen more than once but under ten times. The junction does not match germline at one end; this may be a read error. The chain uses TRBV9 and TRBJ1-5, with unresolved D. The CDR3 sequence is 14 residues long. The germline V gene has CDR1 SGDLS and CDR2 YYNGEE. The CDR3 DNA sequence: TGTGCCAGCAGCGTAGGCTCTAGCTATCAGCCCCAGCATTTT. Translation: CASSVGSSYQPQHF. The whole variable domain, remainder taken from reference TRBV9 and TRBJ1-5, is DSGVTQTPKHLITATGQRVTLRCSPRSGDLSVYWYQQSLDQGLQFLIQYYNGEERAKGNILERFSAQQFPDLHSELNLSSLELGDSALYFCASSVGSSYQPQHFGDGTRLSIL.

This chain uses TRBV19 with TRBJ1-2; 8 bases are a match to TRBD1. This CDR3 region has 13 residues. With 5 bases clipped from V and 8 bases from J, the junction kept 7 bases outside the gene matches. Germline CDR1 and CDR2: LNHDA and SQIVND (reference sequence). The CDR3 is CASSEDREHGYTF. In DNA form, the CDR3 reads TGTGCCAGTAGTGAGGACAGGGAACACGGCTACACCTTC.

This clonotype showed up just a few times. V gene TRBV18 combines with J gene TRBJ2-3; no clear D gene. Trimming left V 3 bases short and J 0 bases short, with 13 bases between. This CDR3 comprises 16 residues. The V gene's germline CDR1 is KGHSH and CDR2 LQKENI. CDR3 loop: CASSPMGRQSTDTQYF. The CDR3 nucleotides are TGTGCCAGCTCACCTATGGGTCGCCAAAGCACAGATACGCAGTATTTT. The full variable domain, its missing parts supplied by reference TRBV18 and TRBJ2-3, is NAGVMQNPRHLVRRRGQEARLRCSPMKGHSHVYWYRQLPEEGLKFMVYLQKENIIDESGMPKERFSAEFPKEGPSILRIQQVVRGDSAAYFCASSPMGRQSTDTQYFGPGTRLTVL.

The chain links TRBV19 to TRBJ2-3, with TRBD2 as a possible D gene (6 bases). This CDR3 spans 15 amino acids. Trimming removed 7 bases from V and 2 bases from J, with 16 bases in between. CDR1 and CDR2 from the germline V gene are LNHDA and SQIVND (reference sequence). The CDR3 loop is CASKIVGGNTDTQYF. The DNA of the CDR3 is TGTGCCAGTAAGATCGTCGGCGGGAACACAGATACGCAGTATTTT.

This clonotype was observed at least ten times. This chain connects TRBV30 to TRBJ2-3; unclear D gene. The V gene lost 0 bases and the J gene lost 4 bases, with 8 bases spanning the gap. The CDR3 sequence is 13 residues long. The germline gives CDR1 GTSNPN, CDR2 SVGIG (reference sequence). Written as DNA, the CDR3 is TGTGCCTGGAGTGTAGGAGCTGCAGATACGCAGTATTTT. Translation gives CAWSVGAADTQYF.

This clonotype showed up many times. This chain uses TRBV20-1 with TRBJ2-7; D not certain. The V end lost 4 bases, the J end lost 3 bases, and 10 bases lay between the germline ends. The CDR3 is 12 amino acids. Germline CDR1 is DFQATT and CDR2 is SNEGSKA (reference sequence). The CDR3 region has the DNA TGCAGTGCTACTGGAGTGGTCTACGAGCAGTACTTC. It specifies CSATGVVYEQYF.

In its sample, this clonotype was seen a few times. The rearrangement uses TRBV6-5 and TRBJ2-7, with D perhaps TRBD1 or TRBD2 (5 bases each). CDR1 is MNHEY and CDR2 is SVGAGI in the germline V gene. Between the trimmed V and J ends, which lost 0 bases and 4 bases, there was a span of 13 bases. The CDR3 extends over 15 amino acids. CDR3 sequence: CASSYSRQGRYEQYF. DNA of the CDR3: TGTGCCAGCAGTTACTCTCGGCAGGGACGATACGAGCAGTACTTC.

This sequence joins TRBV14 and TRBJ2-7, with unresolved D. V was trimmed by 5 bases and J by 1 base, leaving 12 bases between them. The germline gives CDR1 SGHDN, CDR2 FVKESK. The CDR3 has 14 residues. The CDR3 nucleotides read TGTGCCAGCAGCAAAAGCCCTTTTTCCTACGAGCAGTACTTC. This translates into CASSKSPFSYEQYF.

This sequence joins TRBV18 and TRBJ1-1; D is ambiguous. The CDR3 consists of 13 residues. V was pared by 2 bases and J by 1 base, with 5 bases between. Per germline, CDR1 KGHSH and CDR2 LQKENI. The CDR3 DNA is TGTGCCAGCTCACCATTAGGGAACACTGAAGCTTTCTTT. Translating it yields CASSPLGNTEAFF.

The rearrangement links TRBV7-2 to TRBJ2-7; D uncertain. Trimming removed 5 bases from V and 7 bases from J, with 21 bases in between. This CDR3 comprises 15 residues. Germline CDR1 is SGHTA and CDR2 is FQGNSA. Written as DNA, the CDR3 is TGTGCCAGCAGCCACCCCGGGTCCGGGTCCTTGGAGCAGTACTTC. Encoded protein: CASSHPGSGSLEQYF.

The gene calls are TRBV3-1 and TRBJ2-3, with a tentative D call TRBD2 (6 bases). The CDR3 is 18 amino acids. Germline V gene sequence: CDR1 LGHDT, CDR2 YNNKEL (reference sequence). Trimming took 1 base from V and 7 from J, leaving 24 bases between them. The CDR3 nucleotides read TGTGCCAGCAGCCAAGTTTCCGCAGGGACGGGAGTTGGGTATACGCAGTATTTT. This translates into CASSQVSAGTGVGYTQYF.